This passage covers 19 T cell receptor beta chains from one sample sequenced in a study of blood T cell repertoires in COVID-19. Repertoires were generated with immunoSEQ multiplex PCR, while TCRdb's copy carries only in-frame clones and drops some. The sample lists some 220,000 clones, 75% to 85% occurring once. What was sequenced was peripheral blood. The source is a woman between 70 and 85 years old with COVID-19, enrolled during active disease.

The chain uses TRBV6-1 and TRBJ1-1; D not certain. With 1 base removed from V and 8 bases from J, the gap between germline ends came to 5 bases. CDR3 length equals 11 residues. The germline V gene has CDR1 MNHNS and CDR2 SASEGT. CDR3 in amino acids: CASSEVREAFF. CDR3 sequence (DNA): TGTGCCAGCAGTGAAGTGAGGGAAGCTTTCTTT.

The chain uses TRBV28 and TRBJ1-5; D uncertain. Germline V gene data show CDR1 as MDHEN and CDR2 as SYDVKM. Trimming removed 4 bases from V and 7 bases from J, with 17 bases in between. The CDR3 sequence is 15 residues long. CDR3 nucleotide sequence: TGTGCCAGCAGTTCCCCCCAGAGCGCCGGCCAGCCCCAGCATTTT. Amino acid sequence: CASSSPQSAGQPQHF.

V is TRBV25-1 and J is TRBJ1-1; 7 nucleotides match TRBD1. Germline CDR1 is MGHDK and CDR2 is SYGVNS. V dropped 0 bases and J dropped 5; count of bases not matched to a gene: 9. The CDR3 length is 16 residues. The CDR3 is CASSEYRPGGRTEAFF. The CDR3, as DNA: TGTGCCAGCAGTGAATATCGCCCAGGGGGTCGGACTGAAGCTTTCTTT.

V is TRBV30 and J is TRBJ1-1, with TRBD1 matching over 9 bases. This CDR3 contains 14 residues. V gave up 3 bases and J gave up 5 bases; unmatched junction bases: 7. Germline V gene lookup returns CDR1 GTSNPN and CDR2 SVGIG (reference sequence). The CDR3 loop reads CAWRNRGRGTEAFF. Written as DNA, the CDR3 is TGTGCCTGGAGAAACAGGGGGCGGGGAACTGAAGCTTTCTTT.

The rearrangement joins TRBV4-3 to TRBJ2-7; 11 nucleotides line up with TRBD2. V lost 6 bases and J lost 1; bases outside the gene matches: 8. From germline, CDR1 is LGHNA and CDR2 YSLEER. The CDR3 runs 16 residues. This chain's CDR3 is CASRTSGTSGSYEQYF. The CDR3 bases are TGCGCCAGCAGGACCTCGGGGACTAGCGGTTCCTACGAGCAGTACTTC.

The V and J genes are TRBV6-6 and TRBJ1-2, with TRBD1 as a possible D gene (5 bases). Trimming left V 6 bases short and J 4 bases short, with 18 bases between. This CDR3 is built from 15 residues. Germline V CDR1 and CDR2: MNHNY, SVGAGI (reference sequence). The CDR3 nucleotides are TGTGCCAGCAGCCCCATGGCCCAGGGTAGCTATGGCTACACCTTC. It translates to CASSPMAQGSYGYTF.

The rearrangement links TRBV18 to TRBJ1-1; no firm D call. The CDR3 spans 13 residues. Trimming removed 6 bases at V and 5 bases at J, with 13 bases between. Per germline, CDR1 KGHSH and CDR2 LQKENI. The CDR3 nucleotides read TGTGCCAGCTCTCAAACACCGAGGACTGAAGCTTTCTTT. This translates into CASSQTPRTEAFF.

This chain links TRBV28 with TRBJ1-2; D is uncertain. Trimming removed 3 bases at V and 0 bases at J, with 11 bases between. CDR3 length equals 15 residues. CDR1 and CDR2 from the germline V gene are MDHEN and SYDVKM. Here the CDR3 DNA reads TGTGCCAGCAGTTTGCGGGGAGTAGCTAACTATGGCTACACCTTC. Its protein product is CASSLRGVANYGYTF.

The V gene is TRBV18, the J gene TRBJ2-5, with 13 bases matching TRBD2. Germline CDR1 KGHSH, CDR2 LQKENI. The CDR3 loop spans 16 amino acids. V gave up 3 bases and J gave up 4 bases; unmatched junction bases: 5. For the CDR3, the DNA is TGTGCCAGCTCACCCCGACTAGCGGGAGGACGAGAGACCCAGTACTTC. This sequence encodes CASSPRLAGGRETQYF.

The chain uses TRBV7-9 and TRBJ1-5; D is perhaps TRBD1 (5 bases). The CDR3 loop spans 12 amino acids. V was trimmed by 5 bases and J by 5 bases, leaving 7 bases between them. Looked up from germline, CDR1 is SEHNR and CDR2 is FQNEAQ (reference sequence). The CDR3 is CASSTGDQPQHF. The CDR3 nucleotides are TGTGCCAGCAGCACAGGAGATCAGCCCCAGCATTTT.

This chain links TRBV30 with TRBJ1-1; D not resolved. Trimming took off 4 bases at V and 1 base at J, with 7 bases between the two ends. Germline V gives CDR1 GTSNPN, CDR2 SVGIG (reference sequence). This CDR3 has 12 amino acids. Here the CDR3 DNA reads TGTGCCTGGACCCTATCGAACACTGAAGCTTTCTTT. Its translation: CAWTLSNTEAFF.

Comments on this clone: Other DNA variants within this sample encode the same CDR3. V and J are TRBV6-5 and TRBJ1-1; no clear D gene. V was cut by 0 bases and J by 1 base, with 6 bases left in between. The V gene's germline CDR1 is MNHEY and CDR2 SVGAGI. This CDR3 is 14 amino acids long. Here the CDR3 reads CASSYSRGNTEAFF. The CDR3 nucleotides read TGTGCCAGCAGTTACTCGAGAGGGAACACTGAAGCTTTCTTT.

The rearrangement uses TRBV9 and TRBJ2-7; D remains ambiguous. The CDR3 contains 14 residues. The V gene's germline CDR1 is SGDLS and CDR2 YYNGEE. V shed 0 bases and J shed 2 bases, with 9 bases lying between them. The CDR3 sequence is CASSVGLSPYEQYF. For the CDR3, the DNA is TGTGCCAGCAGCGTAGGTCTTAGCCCCTACGAGCAGTACTTC.

V is TRBV30 and J is TRBJ2-5; 13 bases line up with TRBD2. Germline CDR1 is GTSNPN and CDR2 is SVGIG (reference sequence). This CDR3 is built from 17 residues. V lost 4 bases to trimming and J lost 6 bases; unmatched junction nucleotides: 14. The CDR3 region has the DNA TGTGCCTGGACCTACGTTGGGACTAGCGGGATTTTGAAGACCCAGTACTTC. It encodes CAWTYVGTSGILKTQYF.

This clone came up once. The gene calls are TRBV24-1 and TRBJ1-2, with 7 bases matching TRBD1. The germline gives CDR1 KGHDR, CDR2 SFDVKD. Germline trimming cut 4 bases from V and 8 bases from J; bases unmatched to any gene: 6. This CDR3 is 13 amino acids long. The CDR3 DNA sequence: TGTGCCACCAGTGAGCCGGGACAGCCAGGCTACACCTTC. This sequence encodes CATSEPGQPGYTF.

This clone appeared a single time. V and J are TRBV7-2 and TRBJ1-4, with 7 bases matching TRBD1. J was trimmed by 6 bases and V by 1 base; bases with no gene match: 8. This CDR3 is built from 16 residues. Germline values: CDR1 SGHTA, CDR2 FQGNSA. CDR3 sequence: CASSLVGAGGHEKLFF. CDR3 nucleotides: TGTGCCAGCAGCTTAGTAGGGGCAGGGGGGCATGAAAAACTGTTTTTT. Filled out from reference TRBV7-2 and TRBJ1-4, the complete variable domain reads GAGVSQSPSNKVTEKGKDVELRCDPISGHTALYWYRQSLGQGLEFLIYFQGNSAPDKSGLPSDRFSAERTGGSVSTLTIQRTQQEDSAVYLCASSLVGAGGHEKLFFGSGTQLSVL.

The chain uses TRBV6-2 or TRBV6-3 and TRBJ1-1, with D possibly matching TRBD1 (6 bases). Trimming removed 6 bases from V and 0 bases from J, with 11 bases in between. CDR1 is MNHEY, CDR2 SVGEGT, per germline. The CDR3 length is 14 residues. CDR3 residues: CASSLGQLNTEAFF. CDR3 nucleotide sequence: TGTGCCAGCAGCCTCGGACAGCTGAACACTGAAGCTTTCTTT.

The genes are TRBV19 and TRBJ1-2; maybe TRBD1 (5 bases). The CDR3 is 13 amino acids. Germline CDR1 LNHDA, CDR2 SQIVND (reference sequence). Between the trimmed V and J ends, which lost 7 bases and 1 base, there was a span of 10 bases. The CDR3 DNA reads TGTGCCAGTAACGACAGAGTTAACTATGGCTACACCTTC. Protein sequence: CASNDRVNYGYTF.

This sequence joins TRBV20-1 and TRBJ2-2; no definite D call. Trimming removed 6 bases from V and 1 base from J, with 3 bases in between. The length of the CDR3 is 11 residues. CDR1 and CDR2 from the germline V gene are DFQATT and SNEGSKA (reference sequence). CDR3 sequence reads: CSAQNTGELFF. In DNA form, the CDR3 reads TGCAGTGCCCAGAACACCGGGGAGCTGTTTTTT.